This TCR beta chain was captured by sequencing in a study of T cell repertoires in cytomegalovirus infection. Overall study results and limits: CMV carriers with the relevant HLA were identified by cumulative public TCR beta family frequency.

TCRdb reprocessed the reads via MiXCR and lists one record per CDR3 protein. The table has a few hundred thousand distinct CDR3 sequences, roughly 13% seen once. This CDR3 has 13 amino acids. V shed 2 bases and J shed 8 bases, with 13 bases lying between them. Germline V gene lookup returns CDR1 SGHTA and CDR2 FQGNSA. About this clonotype: Its cognate antigen is unknown.

The sample taken for sequencing was PBMCs. The sequence was obtained from a human donor in good health (CMV status not recorded). Some clones in this sample may be carry-over from other donors' samples. The V and J genes are TRBV7-2 and TRBJ2-7; no clear D gene. CDR3 residues: CASSLKALPKQYF. CDR3 DNA: TGTGCCAGCAGCTTAAAGGCCCTTCCAAAGCAGTACTTC.